This TCR beta chain was obtained from a study of monozygotic twins with inflammatory bowel disease. Notes on the study in general: Repertoire similarity did not differ between concordant and discordant twins, possibly owing to limited power.

Eight separate reactions per sample yielded the cDNA. TCRalpha and TCRbeta cDNA underwent two nested PCRs of 16 and 9 cycles. From its re-call of the 5' RACE reads, TCRdb lists each CDR3 protein once, without DNA. The sample has about 350,000 distinct CDR3 sequences. Concerning this clonotype itself: Its target is unknown.

The CDR3 length is 15 residues. Per germline, CDR1 MDHEN and CDR2 SYDVKM. The sample consisted of blood. The V call is TRBV28, the J call TRBJ1-1; TCRdb proposes TRBD1, but this gene call is untestable without DNA. The sequence was obtained from a human donor with ulcerative colitis or Crohn's disease, or a healthy co-twin of an affected twin (not recorded which). The chain's CDR3 is CASSLVSGQHTEAFF.